Listed below are T cell receptor beta chains from one sample, sequenced in a study of shared clonotypes between healthy human individuals. Libraries were prepared by immunoSEQ multiplex PCR; TCRdb keeps only in-frame clonotypes and omits some of them. The sample shows some 800,000 clones, almost 95% of them seen only once. Sequenced: naive CD8+ T cells sorted from blood. These receptors originate from a man aged 30 to 39 in good health. The CDR3 runs from the conserved cysteine through the conserved F or W. The D gene is left open where the match is weak. Only part of the rows carry a size: once, few, many, or a class if the clone is expanded.

v_gene	j_gene	abundance	d_gene	CDR3nt	CDR3aa
TRBV7-6	TRBJ2-1	.	TRBD2	TGTGCCAGCAGCCTACTGAGCGGGAGTAACAATGAGCAGTTCTTC	CASSLLSGSNNEQFF
TRBV4-1	TRBJ2-3	.	TRBD2	TGCGCCAGCGACGCGGGAGTTGGTACAGATACGCAGTATTTT	CASDAGVGTDTQYF
TRBV7-8	TRBJ1-5	.	TRBD1	TGTGCCAGCAGCGACCGGACAGGGGGCGTTCAGCCCCAGCATTTT	CASSDRTGGVQPQHF
TRBV10-1	TRBJ2-2	once	.	TGCGCCAGCAGTGAGCTGGGGACTGATCTGAACACCGGGGAGCTGTTTTTT	CASSELGTDLNTGELFF
TRBV27	TRBJ2-1	.	TRBD2	TGTGCCAGCCGGGGCGGGAGGTCCAACAATGAGCAGTTCTTC	CASRGGRSNNEQFF
TRBV5-1	TRBJ2-1	.	.	TGCGCCAGCAGCTTGGGTAGCGGAGTATACAATGAGCAGTTCTTC	CASSLGSGVYNEQFF
TRBV29-1	TRBJ2-2	.	.	TGCAGCGTTGGAGGGGATAAGTCTGGGAACACCGGGGAGCTGTTTTTT	CSVGGDKSGNTGELFF
TRBV7-2	TRBJ2-7	.	TRBD2	TGTGCCAGCAGCTCATCACTAGCGGGAATAGGGCGTGGGGAGGAGCAGTACTTC	CASSSSLAGIGRGEEQYF
TRBV4-3	TRBJ2-2	.	TRBD2	TGCGCCAGCAGCCAAGGGACTAGCGGGAGGAACACCGGGGAGCTGTTTTTT	CASSQGTSGRNTGELFF
TRBV7-9	TRBJ2-1	.	.	TGTGCCAGCAGCTTTACTAGGGCCGATGAGCAGTTCTTC	CASSFTRADEQFF
TRBV30	TRBJ1-5	.	TRBD1	TGTGCCTGGAGTCCAGGACAGGGGAATCGTCAGCCCCAGCATTTT	CAWSPGQGNRQPQHF
TRBV10-1	TRBJ2-7	.	TRBD1	TGCGCCAGCAGTGCAACCGGGACAGGGGTTAACGAGCAGTACTTC	CASSATGTGVNEQYF
TRBV29-1	TRBJ2-7	.	.	TGCAGCTTTATCAACAGGGTCCACGAGCAGTACTTC	CSFINRVHEQYF
TRBV14	TRBJ2-5	.	.	TGTGCCAGCAGCCAATTTCGGCAGCGACAGACCCAGTACTTC	CASSQFRQRQTQYF
TRBV5-6	TRBJ2-2	.	.	TGTGCCAGCAGCAGAACAGCACTGGACACCGGGGAGCTGTTTTTT	CASSRTALDTGELFF
TRBV9	TRBJ2-1	.	.	TGTGCCAGCACAAGAAAAGCACTAGCTAGAGATGAGCAGTTCTTC	CASTRKALARDEQFF
TRBV10-3	TRBJ2-7	many	.	TGTGCCATCAGTGTCCAAGGCTACGAGCAGTACTTC	CAISVQGYEQYF
TRBV7-9	TRBJ2-1	once	TRBD2	TGTGCCAGCAGCCCGACCCCTGGACTAGCGGGGTCCGAGGAGCAGTTCTTC	CASSPTPGLAGSEEQFF
TRBV7-9	TRBJ1-2	.	TRBD1	TGTGCCAGCAGCTCCGACAGGGACGGCTACACCTTC	CASSSDRDGYTF
TRBV7-2	TRBJ2-1	.	TRBD1	TGTGCCAGCAGCTTAATGTCTACAGGGGCTATAAATGAGCAGTTCTTC	CASSLMSTGAINEQFF
TRBV29-1	TRBJ2-7	.	.	TGCAGCGTTGAAGATTCCCGGGAAACCTACGAGCAGTACTTC	CSVEDSRETYEQYF
TRBV7-9	TRBJ1-2	.	.	TGTGCCAGCAGCCCCGGACAGCGTAACTATGGCTACACCTTC	CASSPGQRNYGYTF
TRBV4-1	TRBJ1-4	.	TRBD1	TGCGCCATTTCGGACAGGCCAAATGAAAAACTGTTTTTT	CAISDRPNEKLFF
TRBV9	TRBJ2-3	.	TRBD1	TGTGCCAGCAGCGATAACCGGGACAGGCTCGGGTATACGCAGTATTTT	CASSDNRDRLGYTQYF
TRBV5-1	TRBJ2-2	.	TRBD1	TGCGCCAGCAGCATACGACAGGGGCCGAACACCGGGGAGCTGTTTTTT	CASSIRQGPNTGELFF
TRBV5-4	TRBJ2-7	once	.	TGTGCCAGCAGGGGTTGGGACTCTTACGAGCAGTACTTC	CASRGWDSYEQYF
TRBV7-6	TRBJ2-2	.	.	TGTGCCAGCAGCTTAGAAGTTAGCCTGCGGGAGCTGTTTTTT	CASSLEVSLRELFF
TRBV7-9	TRBJ2-1	.	.	TGTGCCAGCAGCTTACCCCTCGCCCGGCAGCCCTACAATGAGCAGTTCTTC	CASSLPLARQPYNEQFF
TRBV6-1	TRBJ1-5	.	.	TGTGCCAGCAGTGAAATGGGGAATAGCAATCAGCCCCAGCATTTT	CASSEMGNSNQPQHF
TRBV11-2	TRBJ2-7	.	.	TGTGCCAGCAGCTTCCTAGGGACCCCCGTTCCTTACGAGCAGTACTTC	CASSFLGTPVPYEQYF
TRBV7-9	TRBJ1-5	few	.	TGTGCCAGCAGCCTTACGCCAGAGGGGAACGGGCAGCCCCAGCATTTT	CASSLTPEGNGQPQHF
TRBV15	TRBJ2-1	.	TRBD1	TGTGCCACCAGCAGAGATAATACAGGGGATGAGCAGTTCTTC	CATSRDNTGDEQFF
TRBV28	TRBJ2-1	.	.	TGTGCCAGCAGCCCTCTCCTCGCGGGAAGCTCCTACAATGAGCAGTTCTTC	CASSPLLAGSSYNEQFF
TRBV4-1	TRBJ1-4	.	.	TGCGCCAGCAGCCAAGGTACCCGGGACCTTCCTGAAAAACTGTTTTTT	CASSQGTRDLPEKLFF
TRBV7-9	TRBJ2-7	once	.	TGTGCCAGCAGCTTAGCGCGGTCCTACGAGCAGTACTTC	CASSLARSYEQYF
TRBV7-2	TRBJ2-2	.	TRBD2	TGTGCCAGCAGCTCGCCGGGACTAGTAACCCCCACCGGGGAGCTGTTTTTT	CASSSPGLVTPTGELFF
TRBV4-3	TRBJ2-3	.	TRBD2	TGCGCCAGCAGCCAATTCCTAGCGGACCCCACAGATACGCAGTATTTT	CASSQFLADPTDTQYF
TRBV29-1	TRBJ1-4	.	.	TGCAGCGTTGGGGAGGGTTTGAATGAAAAACTGTTTTTT	CSVGEGLNEKLFF
TRBV7-9	TRBJ2-7	.	.	TGTGCCAGCAGCTCCCCCCGCCAGGGCCACGAGCAGTACTTC	CASSSPRQGHEQYF